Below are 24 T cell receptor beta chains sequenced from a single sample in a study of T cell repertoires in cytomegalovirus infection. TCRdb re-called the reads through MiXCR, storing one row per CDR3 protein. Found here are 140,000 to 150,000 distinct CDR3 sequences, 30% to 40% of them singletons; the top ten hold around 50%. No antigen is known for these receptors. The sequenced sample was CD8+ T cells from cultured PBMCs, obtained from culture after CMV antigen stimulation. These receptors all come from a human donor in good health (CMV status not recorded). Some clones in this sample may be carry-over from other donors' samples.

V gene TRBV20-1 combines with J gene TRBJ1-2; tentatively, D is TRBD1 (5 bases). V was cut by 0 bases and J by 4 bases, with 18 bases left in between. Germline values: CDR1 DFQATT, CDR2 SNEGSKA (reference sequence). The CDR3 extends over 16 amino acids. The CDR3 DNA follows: TGCAGTGCTAGAGATTTTCGGGGCAGGGCCCGCTATGGCTACACCTTC. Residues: CSARDFRGRARYGYTF.

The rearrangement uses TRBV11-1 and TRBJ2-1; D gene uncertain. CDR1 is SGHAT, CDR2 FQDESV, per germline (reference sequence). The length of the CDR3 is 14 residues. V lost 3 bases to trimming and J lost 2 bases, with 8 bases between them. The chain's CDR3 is CASSFTRPYNEQFF. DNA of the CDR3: TGTGCCAGCAGCTTTACACGGCCCTACAATGAGCAGTTCTTC.

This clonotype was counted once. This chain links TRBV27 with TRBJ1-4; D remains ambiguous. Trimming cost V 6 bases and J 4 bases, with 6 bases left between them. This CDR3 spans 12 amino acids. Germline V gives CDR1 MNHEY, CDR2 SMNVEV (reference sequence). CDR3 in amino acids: CASRGINEKLFF. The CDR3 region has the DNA TGTGCCAGCAGGGGGATTAATGAAAAACTGTTTTTT.

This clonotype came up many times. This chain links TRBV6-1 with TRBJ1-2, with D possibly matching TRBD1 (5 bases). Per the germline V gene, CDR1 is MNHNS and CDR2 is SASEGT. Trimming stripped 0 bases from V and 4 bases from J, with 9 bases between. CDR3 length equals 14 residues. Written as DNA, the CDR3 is TGTGCCAGCAGTGAAGCGCGGGGGTTCTATGGCTACACCTTC. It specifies CASSEARGFYGYTF.

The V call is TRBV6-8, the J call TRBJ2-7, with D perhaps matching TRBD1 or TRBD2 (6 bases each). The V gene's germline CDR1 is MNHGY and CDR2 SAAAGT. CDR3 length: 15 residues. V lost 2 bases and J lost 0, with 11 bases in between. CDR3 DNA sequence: TGTGCCAGCAGTTACAACGGGGGCACCTCCTACGAGCAGTACTTC. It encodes CASSYNGGTSYEQYF.

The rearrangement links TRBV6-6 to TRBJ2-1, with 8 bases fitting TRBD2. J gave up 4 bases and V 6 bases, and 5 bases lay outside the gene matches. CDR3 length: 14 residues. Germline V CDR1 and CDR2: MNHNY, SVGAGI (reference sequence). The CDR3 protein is CASSRGGIYNEQFF. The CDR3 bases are TGTGCCAGCAGCCGCGGGGGGATTTACAATGAGCAGTTCTTC.

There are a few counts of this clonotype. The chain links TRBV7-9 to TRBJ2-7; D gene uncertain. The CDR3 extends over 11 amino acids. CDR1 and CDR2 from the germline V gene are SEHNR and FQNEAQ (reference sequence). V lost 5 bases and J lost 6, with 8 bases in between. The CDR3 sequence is CASSLTGEQYF. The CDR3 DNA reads TGTGCCAGCAGCCTGACGGGCGAGCAGTACTTC. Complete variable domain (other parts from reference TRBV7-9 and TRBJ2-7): DTGVSQNPRHKITKRGQNVTFRCDPISEHNRLYWYRQTLGQGPEFLTYFQNEAQLEKSRLLSDRFSAERPKGSFSTLEIQRTEQGDSAMYLCASSLTGEQYFGPGTRLTVT.

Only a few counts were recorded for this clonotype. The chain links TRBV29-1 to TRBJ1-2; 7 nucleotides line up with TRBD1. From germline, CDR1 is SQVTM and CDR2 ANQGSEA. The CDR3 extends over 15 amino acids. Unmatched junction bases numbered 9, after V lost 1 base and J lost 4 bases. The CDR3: CSVEGTWTGTYGYTF. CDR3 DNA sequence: TGCAGCGTTGAAGGAACCTGGACAGGAACCTATGGCTACACCTTC.

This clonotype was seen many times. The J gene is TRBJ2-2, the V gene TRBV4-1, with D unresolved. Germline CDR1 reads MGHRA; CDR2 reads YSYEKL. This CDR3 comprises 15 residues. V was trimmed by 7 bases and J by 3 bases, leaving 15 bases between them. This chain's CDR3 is CASTRGPGDTGELFF. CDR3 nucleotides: TGCGCCAGCACCCGTGGGCCTGGGGACACCGGGGAGCTGTTTTTT.

The CDR3 DNA reads as TGTGCCATCGGGGATGAGCAGTTCTTC. Residues: CAIGDEQFF. J is TRBJ2-1 and V is TRBV10-3; D gene unclear. The CDR3 has 9 residues. Germline V gives CDR1 ENHRY, CDR2 SYGVKD. V lost 8 bases to trimming and J lost 8 bases, with 4 bases between them.

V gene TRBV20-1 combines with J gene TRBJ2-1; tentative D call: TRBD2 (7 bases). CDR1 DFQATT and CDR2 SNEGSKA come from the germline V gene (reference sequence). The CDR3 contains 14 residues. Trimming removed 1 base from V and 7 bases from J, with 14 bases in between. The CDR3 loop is CSARGGGSYNEQFF. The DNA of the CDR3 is TGCAGTGCTAGAGGCGGGGGCTCATATAATGAGCAGTTCTTC.

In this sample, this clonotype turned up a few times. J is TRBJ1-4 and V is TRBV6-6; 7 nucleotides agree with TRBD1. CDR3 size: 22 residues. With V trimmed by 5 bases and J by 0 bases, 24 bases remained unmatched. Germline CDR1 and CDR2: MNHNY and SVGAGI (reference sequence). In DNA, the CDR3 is TGTGCCAGCAGTGTTGGGGGAATCCCACAACAGGGGACACCAACAACTAATGAAAAACTGTTTTTT. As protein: CASSVGGIPQQGTPTTNEKLFF.

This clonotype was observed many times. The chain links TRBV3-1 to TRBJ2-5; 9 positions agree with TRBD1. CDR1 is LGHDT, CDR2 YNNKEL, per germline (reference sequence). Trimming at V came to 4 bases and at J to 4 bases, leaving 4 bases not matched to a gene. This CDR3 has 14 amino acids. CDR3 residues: CASSPGTGLETQYF. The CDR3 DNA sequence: TGTGCCAGCAGCCCCGGGACAGGGTTAGAGACCCAGTACTTC.

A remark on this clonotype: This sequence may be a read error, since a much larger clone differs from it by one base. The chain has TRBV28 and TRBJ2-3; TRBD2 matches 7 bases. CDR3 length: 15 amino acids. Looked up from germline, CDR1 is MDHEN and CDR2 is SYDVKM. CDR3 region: CTSSLVGGSTDTQYF. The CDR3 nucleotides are TGTACCAGCAGCCTAGTGGGGGGGTCCACAGATACGCAGTATTTT.

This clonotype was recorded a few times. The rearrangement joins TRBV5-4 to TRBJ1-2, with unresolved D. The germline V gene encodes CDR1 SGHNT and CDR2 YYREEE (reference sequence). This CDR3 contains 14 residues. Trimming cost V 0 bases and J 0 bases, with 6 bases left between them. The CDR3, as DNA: TGTGCCAGCAGCTTGGAACCCGCTAACTATGGCTACACCTTC. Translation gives CASSLEPANYGYTF.

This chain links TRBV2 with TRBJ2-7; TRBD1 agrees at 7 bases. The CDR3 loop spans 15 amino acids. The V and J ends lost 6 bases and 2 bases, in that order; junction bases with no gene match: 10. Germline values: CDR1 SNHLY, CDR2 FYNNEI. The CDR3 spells CASSSLRDSTYEQYF. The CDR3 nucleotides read TGTGCCAGCAGCTCACTCCGGGACAGTACCTACGAGCAGTACTTC. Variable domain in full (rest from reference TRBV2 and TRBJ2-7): EPEVTQTPSHQVTQMGQEVILRCVPISNHLYFYWYRQILGQKVEFLVSFYNNEISEKSEIFDDQFSVERPDGSNFTLKIRSTKLEDSAMYFCASSSLRDSTYEQYFGPGTRLTVT.

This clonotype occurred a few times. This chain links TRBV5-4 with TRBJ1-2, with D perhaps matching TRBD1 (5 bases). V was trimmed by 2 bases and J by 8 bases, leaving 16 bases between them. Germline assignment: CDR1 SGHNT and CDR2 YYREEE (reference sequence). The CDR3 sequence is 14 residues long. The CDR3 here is CASSFQGAFEGYTF. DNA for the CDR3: TGTGCCAGCAGCTTTCAAGGGGCGTTCGAAGGCTACACCTTC. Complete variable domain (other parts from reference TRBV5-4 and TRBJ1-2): ETGVTQSPTHLIKTRGQQVTLRCSSQSGHNTVSWYQQALGQGPQFIFQYYREEENGRGNFPPRFSGLQFPNYSSELNVNALELDDSALYLCASSFQGAFEGYTFGSGTRLTVV.

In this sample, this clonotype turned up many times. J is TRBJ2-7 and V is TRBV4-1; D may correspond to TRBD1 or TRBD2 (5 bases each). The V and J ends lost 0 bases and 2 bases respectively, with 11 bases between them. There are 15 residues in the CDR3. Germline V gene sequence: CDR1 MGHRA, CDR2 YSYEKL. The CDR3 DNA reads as TGCGCCAGCAGCCAAGAAAAGGGGAGCACCTACGAGCAGTACTTC. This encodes CASSQEKGSTYEQYF.

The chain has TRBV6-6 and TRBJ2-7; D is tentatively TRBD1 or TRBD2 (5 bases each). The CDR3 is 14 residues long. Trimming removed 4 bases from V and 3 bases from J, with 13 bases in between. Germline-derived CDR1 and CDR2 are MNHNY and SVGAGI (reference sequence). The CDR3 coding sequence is TGTGCCAGCAGTTTGCCTGGGACGGGCTACGAGCAGTACTTC. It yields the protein CASSLPGTGYEQYF.

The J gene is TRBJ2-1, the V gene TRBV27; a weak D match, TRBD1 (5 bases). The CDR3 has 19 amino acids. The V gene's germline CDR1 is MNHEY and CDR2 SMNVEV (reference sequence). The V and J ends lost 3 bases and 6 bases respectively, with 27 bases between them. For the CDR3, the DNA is TGTGCCAGCAGTTTCTACCCTCGTAGGGGCCGGCTACAATCCAATGAGCAGTTCTTC. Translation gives CASSFYPRRGRLQSNEQFF.

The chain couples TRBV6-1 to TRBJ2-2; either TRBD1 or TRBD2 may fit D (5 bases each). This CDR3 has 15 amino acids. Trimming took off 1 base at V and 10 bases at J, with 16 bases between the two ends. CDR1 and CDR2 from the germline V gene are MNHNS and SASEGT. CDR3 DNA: TGTGCCAGCAGTGAAGTAAGGGGAAGGAGGCTGGAGCTGTTTTTT. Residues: CASSEVRGRRLELFF.

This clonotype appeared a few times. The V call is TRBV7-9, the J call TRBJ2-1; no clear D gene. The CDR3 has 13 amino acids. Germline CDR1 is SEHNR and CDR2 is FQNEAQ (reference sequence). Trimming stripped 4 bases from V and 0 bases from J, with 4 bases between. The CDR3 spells CASSSASYNEQFF. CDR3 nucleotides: TGTGCCAGCAGCTCCGCCTCCTACAATGAGCAGTTCTTC.

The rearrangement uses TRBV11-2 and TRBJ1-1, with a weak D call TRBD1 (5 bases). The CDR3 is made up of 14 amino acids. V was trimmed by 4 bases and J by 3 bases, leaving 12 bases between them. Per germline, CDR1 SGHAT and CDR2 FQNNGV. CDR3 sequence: CASSSGRGDTEAFF. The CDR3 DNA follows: TGTGCCAGCAGCTCCGGCCGAGGGGACACTGAAGCTTTCTTT. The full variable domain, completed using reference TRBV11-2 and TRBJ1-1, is EAGVAQSPRYKIIEKRQSVAFWCNPISGHATLYWYQQILGQGPKLLIQFQNNGVVDDSQLPKDRFSAERLKGVDSTLKIQPAKLEDSAVYLCASSSGRGDTEAFFGQGTRLTVV.

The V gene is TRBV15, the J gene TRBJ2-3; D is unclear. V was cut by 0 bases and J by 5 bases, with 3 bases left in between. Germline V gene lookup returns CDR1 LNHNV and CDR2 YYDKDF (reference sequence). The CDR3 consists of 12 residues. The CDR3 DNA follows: TGTGCCACCAGCAGAGATCGAGATACGCAGTATTTT. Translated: CATSRDRDTQYF.